Listed below are T cell receptor beta chains from one sample, sequenced in a study of cytomegalovirus exposure and HLA in healthy donors. Method: immunoSEQ multiplex PCR; TCRdb's copy keeps in-frame clones and lacks some. The repertoire holds some 38,000 clones, with about half as singletons. The sample consisted of PBMCs. These receptors were obtained from a middle-aged woman in good health and CMV-seropositive. CDR3s include the opening cysteine and the closing phenylalanine or tryptophan. Fields, in order: D gene, clone size, V gene, J gene, CDR3 protein, CDR3 DNA. The D gene is left open where the match is weak. Some rows have no size entry. The others give once, few or many, or a class for an expanded clone.

>.|.|TRBV9|TRBJ2-1
CASSVGAYNEQFF
TGTGCCAGCAGCGTAGGAGCTTACAATGAGCAGTTCTTC
>.|few|TRBV7-7|TRBJ2-3
CASSLDGGETDTQYF
TGTGCCAGCAGCTTAGATGGCGGGGAGACAGATACGCAGTATTTT
>.|few|TRBV7-3|TRBJ2-2
CASSFQQGVSGGELFF
TGTGCCAGCAGCTTCCAACAGGGAGTATCCGGCGGGGAGCTGTTTTTT
>.|medium-sized|TRBV10-1|TRBJ2-1
CASSAGRNEQFF
TGCGCCAGCAGTGCAGGGAGGAATGAGCAGTTCTTC
>.|.|TRBV19|TRBJ2-7
CASSRGGFWTADEQYF
TGTGCCAGTTCCAGAGGGGGTTTTTGGACGGCCGACGAGCAGTACTTC
>.|.|TRBV6-1|TRBJ1-2
CASSERGSYGYTF
TGTGCCAGCAGTGAGCGGGGATCCTATGGCTACACCTTC
>.|.|TRBV10-3|TRBJ1-4
CAISESAAGGVATNEKLFF
TGTGCCATCAGTGAGTCGGCCGCCGGGGGGGTTGCAACTAATGAAAAACTGTTTTTT
>TRBD1|.|TRBV6-1|TRBJ2-1
CASSEAGQGYNEQFF
TGTGCCAGCAGTGAAGCAGGACAGGGCTACAATGAGCAGTTCTTC
>.|.|TRBV30|TRBJ2-4
CAWSPKNIQYF
TGTGCCTGGAGTCCAAAAAACATTCAGTACTTC
>.|.|TRBV6-1|TRBJ2-7
CAISYWAEQYF
TGTGCCATCTCCTATTGGGCCGAGCAGTACTTC
>.|.|TRBV18|TRBJ1-1
CASSAAAGTEAFF
TGTGCCAGCTCAGCCGCCGCGGGCACTGAAGCTTTCTTT
>.|.|TRBV11-3|TRBJ2-1
CASSLDLVGGPAEQFF
TGTGCCAGCAGCTTAGACCTAGTAGGGGGACCAGCGGAGCAGTTCTTC
>.|few|TRBV4-1|TRBJ1-4
CASSQGGNEKLFF
TGCGCCAGCAGCCAAGGCGGTAATGAAAAACTGTTTTTT
>.|.|TRBV28|TRBJ2-7
CASSFGSAGSYEQYF
TGTGCCAGCAGTTTCGGGTCGGCAGGGTCCTACGAGCAGTACTTC
>.|once|TRBV5-1|TRBJ2-3
CASSWGVRTDTQYF
TGCGCCAGCAGCTGGGGGGTACGCACAGATACGCAGTATTTT
>.|.|TRBV19|TRBJ1-4
CASSTGFDEKLFF
TGTGCCAGTAGTACGGGTTTCGATGAAAAACTGTTTTTT
>.|.|TRBV6-4|TRBJ1-2
CASSEGRGSGYTF
TGTGCCAGCAGTGAAGGAAGGGGTTCTGGCTACACCTTC
>TRBD2|.|TRBV7-3|TRBJ2-3
CASSRGGPNTDTQYF
TGTGCCAGCAGCCGCGGGGGGCCAAACACAGATACGCAGTATTTT
>.|.|TRBV11-2|TRBJ1-1
CASSQHESRADTEAFF
TGTGCCAGCAGCCAGCACGAGTCGCGGGCGGACACTGAAGCTTTCTTT
>TRBD2|once|TRBV5-6|TRBJ2-1
CASGLADYNEQFF
TGTGCCAGCGGGCTAGCGGATTACAATGAGCAGTTCTTC
>TRBD2|.|TRBV30|TRBJ2-3
CAWEIGLAGLSTDTQYF
TGTGCCTGGGAGATAGGACTAGCGGGACTCAGCACAGATACGCAGTATTTT
>.|.|TRBV6-5|TRBJ1-4
CASSYGDSEKLFF
TGTGCCAGCAGTTATGGCGACAGTGAAAAACTGTTTTTT
>.|.|TRBV2|TRBJ1-6
CASSEEPGTHSPLHF
TGTGCCAGCAGTGAAGAACCAGGGACTCATTCACCCCTCCACTTT
>.|few|TRBV5-1|TRBJ2-7
CASSLVGGNTDEQYF
TGCGCCAGCAGCTTGGTCGGAGGGAACACGGACGAGCAGTACTTC
>.|once|TRBV6-6|TRBJ1-2
CASSKYLEVGGGYTF
TGTGCCAGCAGTAAATACCTAGAGGTTGGTGGTGGCTACACCTTC
>.|few|TRBV6-5|TRBJ1-4
CASSRPGEKLFF
TGTGCCAGCAGTCGCCCGGGTGAAAAACTGTTTTTT
>.|.|TRBV28|TRBJ2-5
CASSAQGPGETQYF
TGTGCCAGCAGCGCGCAGGGGCCGGGGGAGACCCAGTACTTC
>TRBD1|.|TRBV5-1|TRBJ1-1
CASSPDRGSTEAFF
TGCGCCAGCAGCCCGGACAGGGGGAGCACTGAAGCTTTCTTT
>TRBD2|.|TRBV5-1|TRBJ2-2
CASSLAQVAGGPNTGELFF
TGCGCCAGCAGCTTGGCCCAGGTAGCGGGGGGGCCGAACACCGGGGAGCTGTTTTTT
>.|.|TRBV7-9|TRBJ1-1
CASSLRETMNTEAFF
TGTGCCAGCAGCTTAAGGGAGACTATGAACACTGAAGCTTTCTTT
>.|.|TRBV12-5|TRBJ1-1
CASGPGLIYTEAFF
TGTGCTAGTGGACCCGGACTAATCTACACTGAAGCTTTCTTT
>.|.|TRBV18|TRBJ1-2
CASSPPGSQAYGYTF
TGTGCCAGCTCACCACCGGGGTCACAGGCTTATGGCTACACCTTC
>TRBD1|few|TRBV30|TRBJ1-1
CAWSGTGGMNTEAFF
TGTGCCTGGAGTGGAACAGGGGGAATGAACACTGAAGCTTTCTTT
>TRBD1|few|TRBV30|TRBJ2-7
CAWNSAPDRGQYEQYF
TGTGCCTGGAACTCTGCCCCCGACAGGGGGCAGTACGAGCAGTACTTC
>.|once|TRBV28|TRBJ2-4
CASSRGETQYF
TGTGCCAGCAGTCGCGGGGAGACGCAGTACTTC
>TRBD2|.|TRBV5-6|TRBJ2-1
CASSLGTSKQFF
TGTGCCAGCAGTCTGGGGACTAGCAAGCAGTTCTTC
>TRBD1|.|TRBV4-1|TRBJ1-4
CASSQEGTGFEKLFF
TGCGCCAGCAGCCAGGAGGGGACAGGCTTTGAAAAACTGTTTTTT
>TRBD2|few|TRBV6-5|TRBJ2-7
CASSWVAGAEQYF
TGTGCCAGCAGTTGGGTAGCGGGGGCCGAGCAGTACTTC
>.|.|TRBV5-4|TRBJ1-6
CASSLRGSSYNSPLHF
TGTGCCAGCAGCTTGCGGGGGAGCTCCTATAATTCACCCCTCCACTTT
>.|.|TRBV5-1|TRBJ1-1
CATREQGRTEAFF
TGCGCCACAAGAGAGCAGGGAAGAACTGAAGCTTTCTTT
>TRBD1|.|TRBV5-1|TRBJ1-2
CASSKGQGVGYTF
TGCGCCAGCAGCAAGGGACAGGGGGTTGGCTACACCTTC